One and the same sample provided the 5 T cell receptor beta chains below, sequenced in a study of blood T cell repertoires in COVID-19. The protocol was immunoSEQ multiplex PCR, while the TCRdb copy is restricted to in-frame clones and leaves out a portion. The table includes hundreds of thousands of clones, roughly 89% detected once. Sequenced input: PBMCs or T cells enriched from blood (not recorded which). The receptors were sampled from a middle-aged woman who had recovered from COVID-19.

The chain is built from TRBV3-1 (or the pseudogene TRBV3-2) and TRBJ2-5; D possibly corresponds to TRBD2 (5 bases). V gave up 0 bases and J gave up 3 bases, with 8 bases separating them. The CDR3 covers 14 residues. In germline, CDR1 is LGHDT, CDR2 YNNKEL (reference sequence). For the CDR3, the DNA is TGTGCCAGCAGCCAAGAGAGGGCAGAAGAGACCCAGTACTTC. This gives the protein CASSQERAEETQYF.

The chain's CDR3 is CASSYARGRILSGYTF. DNA of the CDR3: TGTGCCAGCAGTTACGCCAGGGGGCGCATACTGAGTGGCTACACCTTC. The J gene is TRBJ1-2, the V gene TRBV6-5, with 8 bases fitting TRBD1. CDR3 length equals 16 residues. The germline CDR1 and CDR2 sequences are MNHEY and SVGAGI. J gave up 7 bases and V 2 bases, and 12 bases lay outside the gene matches.

The chain uses TRBV6-1 and TRBJ1-6; D gene unclear. CDR1 and CDR2 (germline): MNHNS, SASEGT. V lost 8 bases, J lost 9 bases, and 11 bases lay in between. CDR3 length: 12 residues. The CDR3 DNA reads TGTGCCAGCCTAAATGCGGGTTCACCCCTCCACTTT. It translates to CASLNAGSPLHF.

The chain is built from TRBV9 and TRBJ2-2, with 7 positions matching TRBD1. This CDR3 has 15 amino acids. CDR1 SGDLS and CDR2 YYNGEE come from the germline V gene. Trimming removed 4 bases from V and 1 base from J; junction bases left unmatched: 4. The CDR3 reads CASSPRTGNTGELFF. As DNA, the CDR3 is TGTGCCAGCAGCCCGCGGACAGGGAACACCGGGGAGCTGTTTTTT.

The chain uses TRBV30 and TRBJ2-1; 9 bases fit TRBD1. V lost 5 bases, J lost 5 bases, and 4 bases stayed unmatched. The CDR3 is 13 amino acids. The germline V gene encodes CDR1 GTSNPN and CDR2 SVGIG (reference sequence). CDR3 sequence reads: CAWGTGSNNEQFF. The CDR3 DNA sequence: TGTGCCTGGGGGACAGGGTCTAACAATGAGCAGTTCTTC.